This T cell receptor (beta chain) was profiled in a study of shared clonotypes between healthy human individuals. Study-wide results and limits: Between several donors, naive CD4 clonotypes were shared at a level of about 5%.

With 0 bases clipped from V and 7 bases from J, the junction kept 4 bases outside the gene matches. Germline CDR1 is SGHRS and CDR2 is YFSETQ. The CDR3 has 15 amino acids. Comment on this clone: The antigen is unknown.

Only in-frame clones appear in the TCRdb table, and some are missing; sequencing was by immunoSEQ multiplex PCR. The sample carries 550,000 to 700,000 clones, less than 80% recorded once. Sequenced input: memory CD4+ T cells sorted from blood. Subset defined: CD45RA-negative fraction. V gene TRBV5-1 combines with J gene TRBJ2-1; TRBD2 aligns across 10 bases. The TCR comes from a woman younger than 45 in good health. The CDR3 loop reads CASSLVPSGGNEQFF. DNA for the CDR3: TGCGCCAGCAGCTTGGTTCCTAGCGGGGGTAATGAGCAGTTCTTC.